The clone carrying this TCR beta chain was seen more than once but under ten times. The germline V gene has CDR1 SEHNR and CDR2 FQNEAQ (reference sequence). The CDR3 spans 17 residues. V lost 5 bases and J lost 2; bases outside the gene matches: 9. This record belongs to a study of blood T cell repertoires in COVID-19. Across the whole study: The United States, Italy and Spain were the sources of the acute and convalescent COVID-19 samples. The analysed material was cDNA or gDNA that came from T cells, B-cell-depleted T cells, or PBMCs.

Authors' methods: It was from reference gene primer amplification that nucleated cell counts were estimated. Sequencing used immunoSEQ multiplex PCR; TCRdb keeps in-frame clones, though not all of them. The V and J calls and clone size were taken over from that table, and D and trimming were inferred from the DNA. The table lists some 100,000 clones, approximately 90% of them singletons, with less than 1.5% in the top ten. The sequenced sample consisted of peripheral blood. The chain couples TRBV7-9 to TRBJ1-3; 10 positions match TRBD1. This receptor was obtained from a human donor in a cohort sampled during active COVID-19. CDR3 DNA: TGTGCCAGCAGCCCAAACCCGGGACAGGGGACTGGAAACACCATATATTTT. Translated: CASSPNPGQGTGNTIYF.